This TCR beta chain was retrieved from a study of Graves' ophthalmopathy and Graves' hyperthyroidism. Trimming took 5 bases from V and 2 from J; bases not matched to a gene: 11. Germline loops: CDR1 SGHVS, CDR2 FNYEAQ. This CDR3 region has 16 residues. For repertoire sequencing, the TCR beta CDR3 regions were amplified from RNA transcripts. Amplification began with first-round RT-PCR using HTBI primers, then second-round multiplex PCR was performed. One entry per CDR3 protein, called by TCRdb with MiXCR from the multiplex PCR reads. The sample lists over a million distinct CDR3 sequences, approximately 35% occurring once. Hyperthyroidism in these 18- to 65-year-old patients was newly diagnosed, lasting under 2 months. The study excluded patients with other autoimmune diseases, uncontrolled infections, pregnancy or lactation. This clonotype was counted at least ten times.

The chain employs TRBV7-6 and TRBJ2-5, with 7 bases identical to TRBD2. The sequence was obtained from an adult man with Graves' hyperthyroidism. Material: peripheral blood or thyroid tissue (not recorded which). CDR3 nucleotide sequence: TGTGCCAGCAGCCGGGGGGTCCAACACCTACAAGAGACCCAGTACTTC. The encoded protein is CASSRGVQHLQETQYF.